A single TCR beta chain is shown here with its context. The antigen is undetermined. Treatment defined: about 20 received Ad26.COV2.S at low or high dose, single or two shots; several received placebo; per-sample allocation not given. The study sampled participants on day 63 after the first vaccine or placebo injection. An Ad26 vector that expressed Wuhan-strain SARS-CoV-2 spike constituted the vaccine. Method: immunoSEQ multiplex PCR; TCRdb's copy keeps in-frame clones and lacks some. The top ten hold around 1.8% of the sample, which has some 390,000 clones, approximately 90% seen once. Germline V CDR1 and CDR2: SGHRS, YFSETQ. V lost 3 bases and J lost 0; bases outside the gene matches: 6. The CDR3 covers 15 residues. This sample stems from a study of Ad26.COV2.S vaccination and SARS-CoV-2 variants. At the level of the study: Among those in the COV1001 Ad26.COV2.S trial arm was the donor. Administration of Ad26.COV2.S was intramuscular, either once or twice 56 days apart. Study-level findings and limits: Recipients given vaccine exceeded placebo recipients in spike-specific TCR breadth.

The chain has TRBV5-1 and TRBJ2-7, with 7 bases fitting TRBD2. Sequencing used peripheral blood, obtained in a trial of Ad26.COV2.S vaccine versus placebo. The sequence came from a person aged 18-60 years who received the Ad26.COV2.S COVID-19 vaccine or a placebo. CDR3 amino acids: CASSSGGSLSYEQYF. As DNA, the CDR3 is TGCGCCAGCAGCTCGGGGGGTTCCCTCTCCTACGAGCAGTACTTC.